Following are 32 T cell receptor beta chains from one sample sequenced in a study of T-cell reconstitution after alpha-beta-depleted transplantation in children. Molecular barcoding with unique molecular identifiers was used for the TCRbeta library. TCRdb processed the PCR reads anew with MiXCR; each CDR3 protein has one entry. The table lists fewer than 550,000 distinct CDR3 sequences, 11% of them singletons. The material sequenced was PBMCs, mostly from graft donor cells, taken 180 days after TCRalphabeta/CD19-depleted stem cell transplant. Receptor source: a female patient aged 2-9 years who had a stem cell transplant for aplastic anemia, so the T cells may come from the graft donor.

The rearrangement uses TRBV4-2 and TRBJ2-5; D is uncertain. The ends were cut back, 2 bases at V and 0 bases at J, with 16 bases in the middle. This CDR3 has 17 amino acids. Germline lookup yields CDR1 LGHNA and CDR2 YNFKEQ. The CDR3 spells CASSQRTTTPYQETQYF. The CDR3 DNA reads as TGTGCCAGCAGCCAAAGGACCACAACCCCGTACCAAGAGACCCAGTACTTC.

The chain links TRBV4-1 to TRBJ2-1; 7 bases match TRBD2. Germline V gene sequence: CDR1 MGHRA, CDR2 YSYEKL. The CDR3 runs to 15 residues. The ends lost 3 bases at V and 5 bases at J; junction bases unmatched: 7. CDR3 sequence reads: CASSQSTLADNEQFF. As DNA, the CDR3 is TGCGCCAGCAGCCAGTCAACTCTAGCGGACAATGAGCAGTTCTTC.

The rearrangement links TRBV29-1 to TRBJ1-1; D uncertain. V lost 6 bases, J lost 6 bases, and 14 bases lay in between. There are 12 residues in the CDR3. Germline V CDR1 and CDR2: SQVTM, ANQGSEA. The CDR3 reads CSVRGMRSEAFF. DNA of the CDR3: TGCAGCGTCCGAGGGATGAGGTCTGAAGCTTTCTTT.

There are many counts of this clonotype. This chain connects TRBV20-1 to TRBJ1-6; D gene uncertain. V was clipped by 3 bases and J by 10 bases, with 10 bases between them. Germline V gives CDR1 DFQATT, CDR2 SNEGSKA (reference sequence). The CDR3 has 12 residues. The CDR3 sequence is CSARAPKSPLHF. In nucleotides, the CDR3 is TGCAGTGCTAGGGCCCCCAAGTCACCCCTCCACTTT.

This clonotype was seen repeatedly, ten times or more. The V gene is TRBV5-6, the J gene TRBJ1-5; unclear D gene. The V gene's germline CDR1 is SGHDT and CDR2 YYEEEE. V shed 4 bases and J shed 5 bases, with 16 bases lying between them. This CDR3 comprises 15 residues. The CDR3 is CASSPDPRRDQPQHF. CDR3 sequence (DNA): TGTGCCAGCAGCCCGGACCCCCGGAGGGATCAGCCCCAGCATTTT.

This clonotype was seen a few times. The chain is built from TRBV20-1 and TRBJ2-1; D not certain. Trimming took off 0 bases at V and 2 bases at J, with 11 bases between the two ends. This CDR3 spans 15 amino acids. CDR1 and CDR2 (germline): DFQATT, SNEGSKA (reference sequence). CDR3 DNA: TGCAGTGCTAGAGATAGGCATCGGACCTACAATGAGCAGTTCTTC. Translation: CSARDRHRTYNEQFF.

This clonotype turned up a few times. The V and J genes are TRBV19 and TRBJ2-1; D remains ambiguous. V was trimmed by 3 bases and J by 8 bases, leaving 11 bases between them. Germline V gives CDR1 LNHDA, CDR2 SQIVND (reference sequence). The CDR3 length is 13 residues. The CDR3 region has the DNA TGTGCCAGTAGTATGGGCCTGGGATATGAGCAGTTCTTC. Translating it yields CASSMGLGYEQFF.

The chain carries TRBV7-2 and TRBJ1-1; D is unresolved. V was cut by 5 bases and J by 4 bases, with 8 bases left in between. Germline CDR1 and CDR2: SGHTA and FQGNSA. This CDR3 has 12 residues. The CDR3, as DNA: TGTGCCAGCAGCCAAACGCCCACTGAAGCTTTCTTT. Protein: CASSQTPTEAFF.

The rearrangement joins TRBV20-1 to TRBJ2-1; D might be TRBD2 (6 bases). Trimming removed 7 bases from V and 7 bases from J, with 14 bases in between. The CDR3 length is 12 residues. Germline V gene lookup returns CDR1 DFQATT and CDR2 SNEGSKA (reference sequence). The CDR3 is CSEASRGNEQFF. CDR3 coding DNA: TGCAGTGAGGCGTCCCGGGGGAATGAGCAGTTCTTC.

This clonotype was seen a few times. The genes are TRBV7-6 and TRBJ1-1; unclear D gene. The CDR3 loop spans 15 amino acids. Germline V gene sequence: CDR1 SGHVS, CDR2 FNYEAQ. The V and J ends lost 2 bases and 0 bases respectively, with 10 bases between them. DNA for the CDR3: TGTGCCAGCAGCTTATGGGTAGACATGAACACTGAAGCTTTCTTT. The encoded protein is CASSLWVDMNTEAFF.

On this clonotype: Because it lacks the conserved phenylalanine or tryptophan at the end, this CDR3 is likely a read error. The chain is built from TRBV12-3 or TRBV12-4 and TRBJ2-3; 9 bases map to TRBD1. V was pared by 6 bases and J by 2 bases, with 12 bases of the junction left unmatched. This CDR3 has 17 residues. In nucleotides, the CDR3 is TGTGCCAGCAGACTCCGCGTGGGACAGGGAGTCACAGATACGCAGTATCTT. Translated, it gives CASRLRVGQGVTDTQYL.

The chain uses TRBV6-2 or TRBV6-3 and TRBJ2-2; the match to TRBD2 covers 7 bases. Germline V gives CDR1 MNHEY, CDR2 SVGEGT. V lost 5 bases and J lost 5; bases outside the gene matches: 8. The CDR3 contains 15 residues. The CDR3 protein is CASSLGGSGTGELFF. The CDR3 DNA sequence: TGTGCCAGCAGTCTGGGCGGGAGTGGGACCGGGGAGCTGTTTTTT.

This clonotype was seen more than once but under ten times. The genes are TRBV5-1 and TRBJ2-1; D gene unclear. The CDR3 runs 15 residues. The germline V and J ends were trimmed by 0 bases and 0 bases, with 7 bases remaining between them. Germline CDR1 is SGHRS and CDR2 is YFSETQ. Here the CDR3 DNA reads TGCGCCAGCAGCTTGGTGAGGAACTCCTACAATGAGCAGTTCTTC. Its protein is CASSLVRNSYNEQFF.

The chain couples TRBV24-1 to TRBJ2-1, with TRBD2 matching over 8 bases. Germline V gene lookup returns CDR1 KGHDR and CDR2 SFDVKD. The ends lost 0 bases at V and 6 bases at J; junction bases unmatched: 6. This CDR3 has 16 residues. In nucleotides, the CDR3 is TGTGCCACCAGTGATTTGGCTAGCGGGTCCCTCAATGAGCAGTTCTTC. Residues: CATSDLASGSLNEQFF.

The chain links TRBV20-1 to TRBJ2-5; TRBD2 matches at 10 bases. V shed 3 bases, J shed 2 bases, and the junction held 18 bases outside the gene matches. Germline V gene lookup returns CDR1 DFQATT and CDR2 SNEGSKA (reference sequence). The length of the CDR3 is 19 residues. CDR3 nucleotide sequence: TGCAGTGCTAGCCTTTACAAGGGGACGACTAGCGGGTTGCAAGAGACCCAGTACTTC. Amino acids: CSASLYKGTTSGLQETQYF.

There are a few counts of this clonotype. V usage is TRBV7-7 and J usage is TRBJ2-1, with TRBD1 identical over 9 bases. Germline lookup yields CDR1 SSHAT and CDR2 FNYEAQ (reference sequence). V lost 5 bases, J lost 5 bases, and 16 bases stayed unmatched. This CDR3 is built from 18 residues. This CDR3 reads CASSPSRDRVIDDNEQFF. Written as DNA, the CDR3 is TGTGCCAGCAGCCCGTCCCGGGACAGGGTAATTGATGACAATGAGCAGTTCTTC.

This sequence joins TRBV14 and TRBJ2-1; possible D gene TRBD2, 6 bases. Per germline, CDR1 SGHDN and CDR2 FVKESK. The CDR3 runs 14 residues. Trimming removed 10 bases at V and 2 bases at J, with 15 bases between. The DNA of the CDR3 is TGTGCCACCAACCGTAGCGGAACCTACAATGAGCAGTTCTTC. Protein: CATNRSGTYNEQFF.

In this sample, this clonotype turned up a few times. The genes are TRBV29-1 and TRBJ1-1; D unresolved. Germline CDR1 is SQVTM and CDR2 is ANQGSEA. The CDR3 loop spans 14 amino acids. Trimming pared 6 bases from V and 2 bases from J, leaving 16 bases between. The CDR3 region is CSVHPQAGNTEAFF. CDR3 coding DNA: TGCAGCGTCCATCCCCAAGCGGGCAACACTGAAGCTTTCTTT.

This clonotype was counted only a few times. The J gene is TRBJ2-6, the V gene TRBV10-3; 9 positions agree with TRBD1. Unmatched junction bases numbered 6, after V lost 0 bases and J lost 0 bases. The CDR3 length is 19 residues. Per the germline V gene, CDR1 is ENHRY and CDR2 is SYGVKD. DNA for the CDR3: TGTGCCATCAGTGAGTCCTGGGGACAGGGAAGCTCTGGGGCCAACGTCCTGACTTTC. This sequence encodes CAISESWGQGSSGANVLTF.

As for this clonotype: An end of the junction differs from the germline gene, which may be a read error. The chain combines TRBV24-1 with TRBJ2-2, with 11 bases lining up with TRBD2. Germline-derived CDR1 and CDR2 are KGHDR and SFDVKD. The CDR3 consists of 15 residues. CDR3 in DNA: TGTGCCACCAGTGCTTTGCATCTAGCGGGAGGTGGGCTGTTTTTT. It codes for CATSALHLAGGGLFF.

The chain combines TRBV10-2 with TRBJ2-3; TRBD2 matches at 7 bases. Unmatched junction bases numbered 11, after V lost 8 bases and J lost 0 bases. Germline loops: CDR1 WSHSY, CDR2 SAAADI. The CDR3 length is 16 residues. DNA of the CDR3: TGCGCCAGCGGGGGGGTCGGCGGCCCTAGCACAGATACGCAGTATTTT. Encoded protein: CASGGVGGPSTDTQYF.

The chain couples TRBV7-8 to TRBJ1-1; 11 bases are shared with TRBD1. Germline CDR1 reads SGHVS; CDR2 reads FQNEAQ. J lost 3 bases, V lost 5 bases, and 5 bases had no gene match. This CDR3 is 15 amino acids long. The DNA of the CDR3 is TGTGCCAGCAGCCCCCGGACAGGGGGCCACACTGAAGCTTTCTTT. Protein: CASSPRTGGHTEAFF.

The chain is built from TRBV10-3 and TRBJ2-1, with D possibly matching TRBD1 (5 bases). The CDR3 has 16 residues. Germline lookup yields CDR1 ENHRY and CDR2 SYGVKD. V was clipped by 0 bases and J by 0 bases, with 9 bases between them. The CDR3 sequence: CAISESQGFSYNEQFF. The CDR3 DNA sequence: TGTGCCATCAGTGAGTCGCAGGGTTTCTCCTACAATGAGCAGTTCTTC.

The table lists this clonotype with a count of one. The chain uses TRBV20-1 and TRBJ2-2; TRBD1 agrees at 7 bases. J gave up 7 bases and V 4 bases, and 6 bases lay outside the gene matches. Germline assignment: CDR1 DFQATT and CDR2 SNEGSKA (reference sequence). The CDR3 extends over 13 amino acids. This CDR3 reads CSAKTGLSGELFF. The CDR3 DNA reads TGCAGTGCTAAGACAGGGCTAAGCGGGGAGCTGTTTTTT.

This clonotype was observed at least ten times. The CDR3: CASSLGRAYEQYV. The CDR3, as DNA: TGTGCCAGCAGTTTGGGCAGGGCCTACGAGCAGTACGTC. V and J are TRBV7-2 and TRBJ2-7, with D perhaps matching TRBD1 (5 bases). Germline V gene sequence: CDR1 SGHTA, CDR2 FQGNSA. The ends were cut back, 6 bases at V and 2 bases at J, with 11 bases in the middle. The CDR3 extends over 13 amino acids.

The chain has TRBV11-2 and TRBJ2-1, with unresolved D. V lost 2 bases to trimming and J lost 10 bases, with 15 bases between them. The CDR3 is made up of 14 amino acids. Germline CDR1 SGHAT, CDR2 FQNNGV. For the CDR3, the DNA is TGTGCCAGCAGCTTATTGGCCAGGCCCACAGAGCAGTTCTTC. Its translation is CASSLLARPTEQFF.

This clonotype was seen a few times. This rearrangement joins TRBV15 to TRBJ1-5, with D perhaps matching TRBD1 (5 bases). There are 15 residues in the CDR3. The V gene's germline CDR1 is LNHNV and CDR2 YYDKDF (reference sequence). V lost 1 base to trimming and J lost 2 bases, with 9 bases between them. The CDR3 sequence: CATSRVRVGNQPQHF. The CDR3 DNA sequence: TGTGCCACCAGCAGAGTCAGGGTTGGCAATCAGCCCCAGCATTTT.

This clonotype was observed at least ten times. The chain links TRBV10-3 to TRBJ2-1; 9 bases align to TRBD2. This CDR3 is 13 amino acids long. Unmatched junction bases numbered 3, after V lost 5 bases and J lost 7 bases. Germline assignment: CDR1 ENHRY and CDR2 SYGVKD. DNA for the CDR3: TGTGCCATCAGTATGACTAGCGGAAATGAGCAGTTCTTC. Protein: CAISMTSGNEQFF.

This clonotype was counted a few times. The genes are TRBV20-1 and TRBJ2-1; 9 bases agree with TRBD2. Germline V gene data show CDR1 as DFQATT and CDR2 as SNEGSKA (reference sequence). CDR3 length: 16 residues. Losses at the gene ends were 1 base for V and 4 bases for J; bases not matched to a gene: 8. CDR3 in amino acids: CSARGRAGGPYNEQFF. DNA of the CDR3: TGCAGTGCTAGAGGTCGAGCGGGAGGACCGTACAATGAGCAGTTCTTC.

This sequence joins TRBV5-1 and TRBJ2-7; TRBD1 agrees at 8 bases. Per germline, CDR1 SGHRS and CDR2 YFSETQ. CDR3 length: 16 residues. After removal of 3 bases from V and 1 base from J, the junction contained 9 bases not matched to a gene. DNA for the CDR3: TGCGCCAGCAGCTGCGAGGGACAGGAGCTTTCCTACGAGCAGTACGTC. Protein product: CASSCEGQELSYEQYV.

The sample holds many counts of this clonotype. V is TRBV7-2 and J is TRBJ2-3; D is perhaps TRBD1 (5 bases). The CDR3 consists of 13 residues. V lost 11 bases and J 6 bases, leaving 18 bases between the germline ends. Germline V gives CDR1 SGHTA, CDR2 FQGNSA. CDR3: CALQGAAWDTQYF. For the CDR3, the DNA is TGTGCCTTACAAGGGGCCGCGTGGGATACGCAGTATTTT.

The J gene is TRBJ2-3, the V gene TRBV14; 10 bases are a match to TRBD2. V trimming: 3 bases; J trimming: 3 bases; junction bases outside the gene matches: 3. This CDR3 is 15 amino acids long. CDR1 is SGHDN and CDR2 is FVKESK in the germline V gene. The CDR3 here is CASSHLAGVTDTQYF. CDR3 coding DNA: TGTGCCAGCAGCCACCTAGCGGGAGTAACAGATACGCAGTATTTT.